What follows describes a single TCR beta chain. These data belong to a study of T cell responses to AZD1222 COVID-19 vaccine. Assay: immunoSEQ multiplex PCR; the TCRdb copy retains only in-frame clones and omits some. The top ten clones hold 8% to 13% of a sample with about 120,000 clones, over 75% of them seen once. The CDR3 is 16 residues long. Germline lookup yields CDR1 SGDLS and CDR2 YYNGEE. Trimming removed 4 bases from V and 2 bases from J, with 19 bases in between. Sequencing was performed on peripheral blood, taken on day 0 of AZD1222 vaccination. The sequence came from an adult in good health. The rearrangement joins TRBV9 to TRBJ2-7; D is tentatively TRBD1 or TRBD2 (5 bases each). The CDR3 loop is CASSSEGQGSPYEQYF. DNA for the CDR3: TGTGCCAGCAGCAGTGAGGGTCAGGGCTCTCCCTACGAGCAGTACTTC.